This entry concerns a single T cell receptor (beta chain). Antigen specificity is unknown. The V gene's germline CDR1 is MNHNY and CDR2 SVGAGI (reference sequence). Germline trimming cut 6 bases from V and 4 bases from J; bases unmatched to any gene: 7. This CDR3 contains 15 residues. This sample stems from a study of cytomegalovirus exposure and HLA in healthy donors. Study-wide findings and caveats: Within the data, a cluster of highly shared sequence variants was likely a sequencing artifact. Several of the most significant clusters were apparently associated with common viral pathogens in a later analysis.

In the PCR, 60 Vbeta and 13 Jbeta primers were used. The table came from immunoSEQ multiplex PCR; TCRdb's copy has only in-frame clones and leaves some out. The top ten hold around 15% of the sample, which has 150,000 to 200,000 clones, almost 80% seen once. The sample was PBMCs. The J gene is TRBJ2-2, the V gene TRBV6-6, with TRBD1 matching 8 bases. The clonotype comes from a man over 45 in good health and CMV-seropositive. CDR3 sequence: CASSGQGKGTGELFF. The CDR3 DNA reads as TGTGCCAGCAGCGGACAGGGAAAAGGCACCGGGGAGCTGTTTTTT.